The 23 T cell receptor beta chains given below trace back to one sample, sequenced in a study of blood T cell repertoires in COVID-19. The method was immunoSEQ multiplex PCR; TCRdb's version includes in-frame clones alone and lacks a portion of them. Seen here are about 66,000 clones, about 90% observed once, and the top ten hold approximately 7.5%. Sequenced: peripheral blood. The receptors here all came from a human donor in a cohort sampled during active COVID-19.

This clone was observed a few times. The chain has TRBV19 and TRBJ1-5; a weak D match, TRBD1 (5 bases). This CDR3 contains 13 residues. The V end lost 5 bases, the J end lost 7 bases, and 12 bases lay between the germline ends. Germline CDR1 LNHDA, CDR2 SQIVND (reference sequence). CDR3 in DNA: TGTGCCAGTAGTTCACAGGATAAACAGCCCCAGCATTTT. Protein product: CASSSQDKQPQHF. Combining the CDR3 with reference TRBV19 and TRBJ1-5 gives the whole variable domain DGGITQSPKYLFRKEGQNVTLSCEQNLNHDAMYWYRQDPGQGLRLIYYSQIVNDFQKGDIAEGYSVSREKKESFPLTVTSAQKNPTAFYLCASSSQDKQPQHFGDGTRLSIL.

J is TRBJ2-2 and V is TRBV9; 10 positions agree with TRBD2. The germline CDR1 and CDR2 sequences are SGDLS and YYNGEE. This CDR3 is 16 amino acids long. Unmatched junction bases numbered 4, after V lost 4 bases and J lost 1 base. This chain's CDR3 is CASSFSGGLNTGELFF. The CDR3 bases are TGTGCCAGCAGCTTTAGCGGGGGGCTGAACACCGGGGAGCTGTTTTTT. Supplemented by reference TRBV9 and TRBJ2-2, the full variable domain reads DSGVTQTPKHLITATGQRVTLRCSPRSGDLSVYWYQQSLDQGLQFLIQYYNGEERAKGNILERFSAQQFPDLHSELNLSSLELGDSALYFCASSFSGGLNTGELFFGEGSRLTVL.

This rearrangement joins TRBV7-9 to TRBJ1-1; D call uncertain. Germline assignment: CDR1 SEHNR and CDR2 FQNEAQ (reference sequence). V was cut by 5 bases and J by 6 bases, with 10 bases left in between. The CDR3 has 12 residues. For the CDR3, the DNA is TGTGCCAGCAGCGTCGGGAATTCTGAAGCTTTCTTT. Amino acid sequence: CASSVGNSEAFF.

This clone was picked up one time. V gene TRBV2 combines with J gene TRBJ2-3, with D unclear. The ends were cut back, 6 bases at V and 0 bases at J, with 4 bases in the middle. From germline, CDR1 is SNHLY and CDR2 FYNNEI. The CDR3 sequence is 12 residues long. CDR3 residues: CASSTSTDTQYF. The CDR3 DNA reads TGTGCCAGCAGCACTAGCACAGATACGCAGTATTTT.

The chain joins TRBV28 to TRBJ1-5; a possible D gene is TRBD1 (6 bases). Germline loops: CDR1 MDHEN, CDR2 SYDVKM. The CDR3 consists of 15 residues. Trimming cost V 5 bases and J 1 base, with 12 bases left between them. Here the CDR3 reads CASSQGIGSNQPQHF. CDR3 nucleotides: TGTGCCAGCAGTCAGGGGATAGGGAGCAATCAGCCCCAGCATTTT.

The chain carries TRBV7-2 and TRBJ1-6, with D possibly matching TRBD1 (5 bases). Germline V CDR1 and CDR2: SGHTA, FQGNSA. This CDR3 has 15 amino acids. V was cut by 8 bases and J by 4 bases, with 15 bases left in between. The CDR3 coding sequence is TGTGCCAGCTCCCAAGGGGCAAGTTATAATTCACCCCTCCACTTT. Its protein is CASSQGASYNSPLHF.

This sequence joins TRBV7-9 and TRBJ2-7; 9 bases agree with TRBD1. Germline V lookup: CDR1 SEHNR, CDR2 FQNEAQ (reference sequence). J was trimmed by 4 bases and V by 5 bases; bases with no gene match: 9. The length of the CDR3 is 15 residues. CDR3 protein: CASSRSGTGKYEQYF. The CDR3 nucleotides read TGTGCCAGCAGCCGTTCCGGGACAGGGAAGTACGAGCAGTACTTC.

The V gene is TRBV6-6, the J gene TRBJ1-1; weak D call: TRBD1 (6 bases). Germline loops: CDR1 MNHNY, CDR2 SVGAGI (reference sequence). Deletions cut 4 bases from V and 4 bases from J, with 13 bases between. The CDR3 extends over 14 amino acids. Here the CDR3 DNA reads TGTGCCAGCAGTTTCTCAGGGGCGGCCACTGAAGCTTTCTTT. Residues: CASSFSGAATEAFF.

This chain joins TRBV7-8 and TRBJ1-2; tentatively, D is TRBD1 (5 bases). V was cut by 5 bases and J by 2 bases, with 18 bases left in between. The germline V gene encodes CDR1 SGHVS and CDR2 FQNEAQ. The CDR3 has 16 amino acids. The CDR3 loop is CASSADRGRTNYGYTF. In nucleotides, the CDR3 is TGTGCCAGCAGCGCCGATCGAGGCAGGACAAACTATGGCTACACCTTC.

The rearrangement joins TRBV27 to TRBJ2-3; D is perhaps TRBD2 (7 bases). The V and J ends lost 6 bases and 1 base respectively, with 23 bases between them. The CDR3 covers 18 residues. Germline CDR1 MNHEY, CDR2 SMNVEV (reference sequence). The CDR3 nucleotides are TGTGCCAGCAGGAGACAGGACAAAGCGGGACGGGGCACAGATACGCAGTATTTT. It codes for CASRRQDKAGRGTDTQYF.

The CDR3 loop is CASRQGGTGANVLTF. CDR3 DNA: TGTGCCAGCAGGCAAGGGGGAACTGGGGCCAACGTCCTGACTTTC. This chain links TRBV7-2 with TRBJ2-6, with D possibly TRBD1 on 6 matching bases. This CDR3 has 15 residues. V lost 6 bases and J 2 bases, leaving 11 bases between the germline ends. Germline assignment: CDR1 SGHTA and CDR2 FQGNSA.

The DNA of the CDR3 is TGTGCCAGCAGCCAAGGTTTCGAGGTGGGGGAGCTGTTTTTT. Translated, it gives CASSQGFEVGELFF. The chain is built from TRBV4-2 and TRBJ2-2; D ambiguous. The CDR3 loop spans 14 amino acids. V lost 1 base to trimming and J lost 8 bases, with 11 bases between them. Germline assignment: CDR1 LGHNA and CDR2 YNFKEQ.

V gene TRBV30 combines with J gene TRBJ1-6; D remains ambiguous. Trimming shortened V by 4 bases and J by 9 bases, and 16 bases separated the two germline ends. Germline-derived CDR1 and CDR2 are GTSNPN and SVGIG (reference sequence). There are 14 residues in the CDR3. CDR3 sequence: CAWTVTPPGSPLHF. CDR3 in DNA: TGTGCCTGGACTGTCACACCTCCTGGTTCACCCCTCCACTTT.

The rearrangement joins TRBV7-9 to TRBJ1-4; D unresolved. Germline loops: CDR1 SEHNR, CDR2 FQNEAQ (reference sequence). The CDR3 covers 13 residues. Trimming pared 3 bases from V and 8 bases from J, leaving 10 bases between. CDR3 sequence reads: CASSFRGGEKLFF. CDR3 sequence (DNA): TGTGCCAGCAGCTTCCGGGGAGGGGAAAAACTGTTTTTT.

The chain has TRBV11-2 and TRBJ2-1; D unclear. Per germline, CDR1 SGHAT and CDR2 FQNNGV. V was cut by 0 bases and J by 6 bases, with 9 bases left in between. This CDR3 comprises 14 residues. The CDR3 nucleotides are TGTGCCAGCAGCTTAGAACGGCTAGTCAATGAGCAGTTCTTC. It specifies CASSLERLVNEQFF.

The CDR3 sequence: CASSLDAGGSETQYF. In DNA form, the CDR3 reads TGTGCCAGCAGCTTGGATGCGGGGGGCTCGGAGACCCAGTACTTC. The genes are TRBV5-4 and TRBJ2-5, with 8 bases fitting TRBD2. Germline CDR1 SGHNT, CDR2 YYREEE (reference sequence). The CDR3 extends over 15 amino acids. Unmatched junction bases numbered 6, after V lost 0 bases and J lost 5 bases.

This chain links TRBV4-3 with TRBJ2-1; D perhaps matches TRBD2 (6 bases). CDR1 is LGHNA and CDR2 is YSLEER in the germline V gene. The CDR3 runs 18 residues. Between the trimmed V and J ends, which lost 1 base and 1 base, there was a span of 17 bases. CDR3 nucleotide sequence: TGCGCCAGCAGCCAAGCTAGCCATAAGCGGGCTTCCTACAATGAGCAGTTCTTC. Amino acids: CASSQASHKRASYNEQFF.

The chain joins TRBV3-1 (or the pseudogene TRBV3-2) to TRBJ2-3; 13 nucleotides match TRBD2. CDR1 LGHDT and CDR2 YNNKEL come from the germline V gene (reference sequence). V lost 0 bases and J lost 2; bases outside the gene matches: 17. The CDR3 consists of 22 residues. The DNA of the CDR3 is TGTGCCAGCAGCCAAGATTGCACTAGCGGGGGGGAGGGGACACATTCCACAGATACGCAGTATTTT. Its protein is CASSQDCTSGGEGTHSTDTQYF.

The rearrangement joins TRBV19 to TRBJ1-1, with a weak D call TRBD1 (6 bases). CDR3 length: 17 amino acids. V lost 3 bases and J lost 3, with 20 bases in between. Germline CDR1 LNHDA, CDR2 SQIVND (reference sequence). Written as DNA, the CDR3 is TGTGCCAGTAGTATGAAGGGGGGCGGGAGGACGGACACTGAAGCTTTCTTT. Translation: CASSMKGGGRTDTEAFF.

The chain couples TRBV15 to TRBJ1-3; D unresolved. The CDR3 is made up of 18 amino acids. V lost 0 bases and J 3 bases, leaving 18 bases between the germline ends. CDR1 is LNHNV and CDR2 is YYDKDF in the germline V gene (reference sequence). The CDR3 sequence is CATSRDPASAGIGNTIYF. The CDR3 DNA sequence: TGTGCCACCAGCAGAGATCCGGCTTCGGCCGGGATTGGAAACACCATATATTTT.

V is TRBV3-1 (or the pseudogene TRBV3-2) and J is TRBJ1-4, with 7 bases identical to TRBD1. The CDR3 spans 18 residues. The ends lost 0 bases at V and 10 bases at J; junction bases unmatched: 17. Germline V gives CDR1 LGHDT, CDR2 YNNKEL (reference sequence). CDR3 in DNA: TGTGCCAGCAGCCAAGATCATATGTTGAGGACAGGAGGGGGAAAACTGTTTTTT. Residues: CASSQDHMLRTGGGKLFF.

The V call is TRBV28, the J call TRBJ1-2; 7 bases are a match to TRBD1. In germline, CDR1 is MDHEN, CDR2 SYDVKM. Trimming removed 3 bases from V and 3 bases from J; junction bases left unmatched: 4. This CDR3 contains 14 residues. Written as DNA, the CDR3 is TGTGCCAGCAGTTTCATAGGGGGCGACTATGGCTACACCTTC. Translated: CASSFIGGDYGYTF.

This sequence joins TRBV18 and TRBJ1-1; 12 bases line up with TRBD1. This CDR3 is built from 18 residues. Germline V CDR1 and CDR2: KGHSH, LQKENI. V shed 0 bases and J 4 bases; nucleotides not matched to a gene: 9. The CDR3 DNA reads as TGTGCCAGCTCACCACCTGGGACAGGGGGCGCATCGGTCACTGAAGCTTTCTTT. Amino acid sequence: CASSPPGTGGASVTEAFF.